Listed below are T cell receptor beta chains from one sample, sequenced in a study of STAT5B mutations in CD4+ large granular lymphocyte leukemia. The method was immunoSEQ multiplex PCR; TCRdb's version includes in-frame clones alone and lacks a portion of them. The table records about 35,000 clones, more than 75% of them present only once. Sequencing was done on a sample of CD4+ T cells from blood buffy coats. The receptors were gathered from a human donor in good health. Both conserved end residues are trimmed from each CDR3. Each record gives: J gene, V gene, clone size, CDR3 length, CDR3 protein. Clone size is shown for a subset of rows, as once, few, many or a class of expanded clone.

j_call: TRBJ1-1; v_call: TRBV19; clone_size: -; cdr3_length: 14; cdr3_aa: ASSIDVGQKNTEAF
j_call: TRBJ1-1; v_call: TRBV29-1; clone_size: -; cdr3_length: 11; cdr3_aa: SVSTGVPTEAF
j_call: TRBJ2-2; v_call: TRBV11-2; clone_size: -; cdr3_length: 11; cdr3_aa: ASSLSGPGELF
j_call: TRBJ2-3; v_call: TRBV4-2; clone_size: -; cdr3_length: 12; cdr3_aa: ASSPAGSTDTQY
j_call: TRBJ1-3; v_call: TRBV5-1; clone_size: -; cdr3_length: 18; cdr3_aa: ASSLDPQDNRVGSGNTIY
j_call: TRBJ1-1; v_call: TRBV2; clone_size: -; cdr3_length: 11; cdr3_aa: ASSVGQAGEAF
j_call: TRBJ2-7; v_call: TRBV25-1; clone_size: -; cdr3_length: 12; cdr3_aa: ASGETGRAAEQY
j_call: TRBJ2-5; v_call: TRBV27; clone_size: -; cdr3_length: 11; cdr3_aa: ASSLAVQETQY
j_call: TRBJ1-2; v_call: TRBV14; clone_size: -; cdr3_length: 14; cdr3_aa: ASSRPGQGVLGGYT
j_call: TRBJ2-3; v_call: TRBV9; clone_size: -; cdr3_length: 13; cdr3_aa: ASSAGGGYTDTQY
j_call: TRBJ1-2; v_call: TRBV9; clone_size: -; cdr3_length: 11; cdr3_aa: ASSGWTGFGYT
j_call: TRBJ1-5; v_call: TRBV9; clone_size: -; cdr3_length: 13; cdr3_aa: ASSVSGDSNQPQH
j_call: TRBJ2-6; v_call: TRBV30; clone_size: -; cdr3_length: 10; cdr3_aa: AWSAGANVLT
j_call: TRBJ1-2; v_call: TRBV25-1; clone_size: few; cdr3_length: 10; cdr3_aa: ASSVETGLYT
j_call: TRBJ2-2; v_call: TRBV7-9; clone_size: few; cdr3_length: 12; cdr3_aa: ASSLAGTTGELF
j_call: TRBJ1-4; v_call: TRBV5-4; clone_size: -; cdr3_length: 12; cdr3_aa: ASRPDYANEKLF
j_call: TRBJ1-4; v_call: TRBV11-2; clone_size: -; cdr3_length: 12; cdr3_aa: ASSPGLADEKLF
j_call: TRBJ1-3; v_call: TRBV14; clone_size: -; cdr3_length: 12; cdr3_aa: ASSRDSFGNTIY
j_call: TRBJ2-3; v_call: TRBV5-1; clone_size: -; cdr3_length: 12; cdr3_aa: ASSLDDTTDTQY
j_call: TRBJ1-1; v_call: TRBV29-1; clone_size: few; cdr3_length: 11; cdr3_aa: SVEATGLAKAF
j_call: TRBJ1-1; v_call: TRBV7-8; clone_size: -; cdr3_length: 12; cdr3_aa: ASSLGAVNTEAF
j_call: TRBJ2-7; v_call: TRBV5-4; clone_size: -; cdr3_length: 12; cdr3_aa: ASSPGQGRYEQY
j_call: TRBJ1-2; v_call: TRBV15; clone_size: few; cdr3_length: 12; cdr3_aa: ATSRDQGNYGYT
j_call: TRBJ1-1; v_call: TRBV19; clone_size: -; cdr3_length: 12; cdr3_aa: ASSINRLNTEAF
j_call: TRBJ1-5; v_call: TRBV18; clone_size: -; cdr3_length: 15; cdr3_aa: ASSPRSRQSSNQPQH
j_call: TRBJ1-3; v_call: TRBV5-5; clone_size: -; cdr3_length: 13; cdr3_aa: ASSVLTVSGNTIY
j_call: TRBJ2-3; v_call: TRBV11-3; clone_size: -; cdr3_length: 14; cdr3_aa: ASSLAAGEGTDTQY
j_call: TRBJ2-7; v_call: TRBV7-2; clone_size: -; cdr3_length: 10; cdr3_aa: ASSRSSYEQY